This TCR beta chain derives from a study of blood T cell repertoires in COVID-19 (TCRdb year 2020). Background for the entire study: Collaborator samples came from the United States, Italy and Spain and covered acute and convalescent phases of COVID-19. The material from the prospective study consisted of cDNA or gDNA derived from T cells, B-cell-depleted T cells, or PBMCs. The samples were drawn from the first 160 participants of the ongoing ImmuneRACE study and from roughly 1,300 subjects provided by 6 global collaborators. A freely available public database, intended as a resource for researchers studying the immune response to SARS-CoV-2, is where the repertoires were released. Sample metadata almost always included a de-identified subject ID, COVID-19 status, age in years and sex. Where available, HLA class I and class II types were obtained from metadata supplied by the sample provider rather than from assay-based typing. Deeply sampled blood TCRbeta repertoires from subjects exposed to, actively infected with, or recovered from COVID-19 were included in the dataset. General study outcomes and caveats: The quantity of clinical and demographic metadata differed by source and by participant and was supplied without curation.

The immunoSEQ Assay, a bias-controlled multiplex PCR, was used to amplify TCRbeta CDR3 regions from genomic DNA. As for how the authors treated the data: The number of nucleated cells in each sample was estimated by amplification of reference gene primers within the assay. To quantify the absolute abundance of each unique TCRbeta CDR3 rearrangement, sequence reads were collapsed and filtered. For each sample, productive Simpson clonality was calculated by taking the square root of Simpson's diversity index across productive rearrangements. Imported from immuneACCESS, the table was reduced by TCRdb to in-frame sequences with V and J called. These copies leave out some clones; in studies compared against another copy, an unresolved V gene accounts for under half, and the cause of the remainder is not known. The DNA gave D and trimming, while V, J and clone size come from that table. Within this sample are tens of thousands of clones, with roughly 89% of them counted one time only. 25% to 30% of the sample is taken by the ten largest.

The CDR3 spans 16 residues, from the cysteine through the phenylalanine. Kept here is only the CDR3 DNA, which spans 48 bases and is read in frame from base 1. Germline trimming amounts to 2 bases on V and 5 bases on J, with 5 as the count of junction bases outside the gene matches. The CDR1 and CDR2 encoded by the germline V gene are MNHEY and SVGAGI. In Seattle, one collaborating source enrolled patients while the infection was active and tracked those patients longitudinally over the course of disease. Collaborating institutions collected whole blood in K2EDTA tubes following their own protocols. For TCRbeta analysis, collaborators shipped samples as frozen whole blood, isolated PBMCs, or DNA extracted from either of those sample types. Regarding this clone: Its antigen is not yet known. No base quality values were provided; no much bigger clone lies one nucleotide off.

Sequencing was carried out using peripheral blood. This clonotype originated in a man between 65 and 79 years old with COVID-19, enrolled during active disease. The sequence links TRBV6-5 to TRBJ2-1, with TRBD1 identical over 11 junction bases. The CDR3 region reads CASSYRTGGTHNEQFF. The DNA is as follows: TGTGCCAGCAGTTACCGGACAGGGGGCACACACAATGAGCAGTTCTTC.